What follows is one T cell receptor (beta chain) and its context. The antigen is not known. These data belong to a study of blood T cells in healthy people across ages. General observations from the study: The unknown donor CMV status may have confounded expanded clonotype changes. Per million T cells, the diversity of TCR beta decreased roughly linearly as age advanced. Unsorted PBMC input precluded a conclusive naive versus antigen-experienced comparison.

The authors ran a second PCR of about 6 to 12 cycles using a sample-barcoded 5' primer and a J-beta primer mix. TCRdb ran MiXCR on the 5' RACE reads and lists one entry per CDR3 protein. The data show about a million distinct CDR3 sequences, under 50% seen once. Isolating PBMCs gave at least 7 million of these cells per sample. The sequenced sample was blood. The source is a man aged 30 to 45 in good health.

The CDR3, as DNA: TGTGCCAGTAGGCTGAAGACAGAGAACACTGAAGCTTTCTTT. Translation gives CASRLKTENTEAFF. This chain uses TRBV19 with TRBJ1-1; a possible D gene is TRBD1 (5 bases). The CDR3 totals 14 residues. The germline gives CDR1 LNHDA, CDR2 SQIVND (reference sequence). Trimming took off 6 bases at V and 1 base at J, with 12 bases between the two ends.